This T cell receptor beta chain appears in the sequencing data of a study of CD8 T cells in Susac syndrome (dated by TCRdb to the late 2010s). Background for the entire study: Whether CD8+ T cell activation and differentiation in Susac syndrome was antigen driven was tested using repertoire sequencing.

Peripheral blood CD8+ and CD4+ T cells from healthy donors, Susac syndrome patients and multiple sclerosis patients were profiled using high-throughput TCR beta sequencing. Healthy donors were age- and sex-matched controls. Bulk CD8+ and CD4+ T cells were purified magnetically by negative isolation, whereas CD8+ TEMRA cells were enriched by FACS. Blood was collected in EDTA tubes and processed within 24 hours, with PBMCs isolated through density gradient centrifugation. PBMCs intended for TCR sequencing were cryopreserved in liquid nitrogen and thawed later in a water bath at 37 degrees C. The sorted or isolated CD4+, CD8+ and CD8+ TEMRA cells had a purity of 90% or higher. RNA was extracted using the RNeasy kit, and about 0.45 to 1 ug of the RNA was reverse transcribed with random hexamers. TCR beta CDR3 regions were amplified with the immunoSEQ multiplex PCR assay covering 54 Vbeta and 13 Jbeta segments. To correct PCR amplification bias, a synthetic template baseline was used for both primer optimization and computational correction. In the paper's pipeline: Reads were assigned to V, D and J genes according to IMGT and analyzed in immunoSEQ Analyzer, with only productive sequences retained. To calculate clonality, Shannon entropy was normalized by log2 of the number of productive unique sequences and then subtracted from one. Public and private clones were assessed among the 100 most prevalent clones of each patient and control. Clones were defined as Susac-specific if absent from the healthy and MS cohorts, from some 1,000 published viral clones and from other ImmuneACCESS disease sequences. Clones were called with MiXCR by TCRdb after fastp trimmed the public reads at Q25, and only in-frame beta chains were retained. Rows matching on CDR3 protein sequence are summarized as one entry with the most common DNA and genes. It is TCRdb's table, rather than the study itself, that gives the V and J calls and clone size. For this sample the table gives 150,000 to 200,000 distinct CDR3 sequences, of which around 96% were detected only once. Roughly 0.15% of the sample goes to the ten largest clones.

Of note for this clonotype: It lacks a known antigen. One base away there is no much larger clone; base qualities are not given.

Study-level results and caveats: The study acknowledged that relatively few individuals were included in the TCR sequencing and HLA analysis.

V loses 6 bases of germline sequence and J loses 6 bases, and the interval between the two ends is 8 bases. Measured from the cysteine to the phenylalanine, the CDR3 is 12 residues long. Of all the DNA, just the CDR3 is kept, 36 bases in frame from base 1. CDR1 and CDR2 are drawn from the germline V gene (reference sequence): LGHDT, YNNKEL. Sample: CD4+ T cells from PBMCs. The sequence was collected from a human donor in good health. The chain is made from TRBV3-1 and TRBJ2-2; the D gene lacks a confident call. The CDR3 loop reads CASRRGAGELFF. The DNA sequence is as follows: TGTGCCAGCAGGCGAGGAGCCGGGGAGCTGTTTTTT.